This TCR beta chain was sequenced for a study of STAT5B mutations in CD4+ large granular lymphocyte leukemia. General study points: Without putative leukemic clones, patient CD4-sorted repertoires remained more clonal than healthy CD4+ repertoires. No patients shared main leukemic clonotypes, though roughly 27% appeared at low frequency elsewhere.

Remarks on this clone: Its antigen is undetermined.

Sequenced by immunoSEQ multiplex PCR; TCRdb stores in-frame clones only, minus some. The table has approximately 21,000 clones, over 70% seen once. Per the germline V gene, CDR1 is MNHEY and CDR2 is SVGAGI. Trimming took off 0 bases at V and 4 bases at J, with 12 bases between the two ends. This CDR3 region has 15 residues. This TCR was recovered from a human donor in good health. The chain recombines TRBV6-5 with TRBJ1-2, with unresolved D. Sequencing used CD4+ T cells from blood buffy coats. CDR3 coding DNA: TGTGCCAGCAGTTACTCCACCGGACCTACCTATGGCTACACCTTC. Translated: CASSYSTGPTYGYTF.